This TCR beta chain emerged from a study of blood T cell repertoires in COVID-19. Whole-study context: Either two negative PCRs, clearance, or symptom resolution qualified Cohort 3 donors as recovered.

Assay used: immunoSEQ multiplex PCR; TCRdb lists only in-frame clones, some missing. The table includes 300,000 to 450,000 clones, 87% detected once. The CDR3 loop spans 15 amino acids. V was cut by 7 bases and J by 2 bases, with 17 bases left in between. Germline loops: CDR1 MNHEY, CDR2 SVGAGI. This TCR derives from a middle-aged man in a cohort exposed to, infected with or recovered from COVID-19 (not recorded which). Material: PBMCs or T cells enriched from blood (not recorded which). The gene calls are TRBV6-5 and TRBJ1-2; D not resolved. The CDR3 loop reads CASTKVEQRNYGYTF. As DNA, the CDR3 is TGTGCCAGCACCAAAGTTGAACAGCGGAACTATGGCTACACCTTC.